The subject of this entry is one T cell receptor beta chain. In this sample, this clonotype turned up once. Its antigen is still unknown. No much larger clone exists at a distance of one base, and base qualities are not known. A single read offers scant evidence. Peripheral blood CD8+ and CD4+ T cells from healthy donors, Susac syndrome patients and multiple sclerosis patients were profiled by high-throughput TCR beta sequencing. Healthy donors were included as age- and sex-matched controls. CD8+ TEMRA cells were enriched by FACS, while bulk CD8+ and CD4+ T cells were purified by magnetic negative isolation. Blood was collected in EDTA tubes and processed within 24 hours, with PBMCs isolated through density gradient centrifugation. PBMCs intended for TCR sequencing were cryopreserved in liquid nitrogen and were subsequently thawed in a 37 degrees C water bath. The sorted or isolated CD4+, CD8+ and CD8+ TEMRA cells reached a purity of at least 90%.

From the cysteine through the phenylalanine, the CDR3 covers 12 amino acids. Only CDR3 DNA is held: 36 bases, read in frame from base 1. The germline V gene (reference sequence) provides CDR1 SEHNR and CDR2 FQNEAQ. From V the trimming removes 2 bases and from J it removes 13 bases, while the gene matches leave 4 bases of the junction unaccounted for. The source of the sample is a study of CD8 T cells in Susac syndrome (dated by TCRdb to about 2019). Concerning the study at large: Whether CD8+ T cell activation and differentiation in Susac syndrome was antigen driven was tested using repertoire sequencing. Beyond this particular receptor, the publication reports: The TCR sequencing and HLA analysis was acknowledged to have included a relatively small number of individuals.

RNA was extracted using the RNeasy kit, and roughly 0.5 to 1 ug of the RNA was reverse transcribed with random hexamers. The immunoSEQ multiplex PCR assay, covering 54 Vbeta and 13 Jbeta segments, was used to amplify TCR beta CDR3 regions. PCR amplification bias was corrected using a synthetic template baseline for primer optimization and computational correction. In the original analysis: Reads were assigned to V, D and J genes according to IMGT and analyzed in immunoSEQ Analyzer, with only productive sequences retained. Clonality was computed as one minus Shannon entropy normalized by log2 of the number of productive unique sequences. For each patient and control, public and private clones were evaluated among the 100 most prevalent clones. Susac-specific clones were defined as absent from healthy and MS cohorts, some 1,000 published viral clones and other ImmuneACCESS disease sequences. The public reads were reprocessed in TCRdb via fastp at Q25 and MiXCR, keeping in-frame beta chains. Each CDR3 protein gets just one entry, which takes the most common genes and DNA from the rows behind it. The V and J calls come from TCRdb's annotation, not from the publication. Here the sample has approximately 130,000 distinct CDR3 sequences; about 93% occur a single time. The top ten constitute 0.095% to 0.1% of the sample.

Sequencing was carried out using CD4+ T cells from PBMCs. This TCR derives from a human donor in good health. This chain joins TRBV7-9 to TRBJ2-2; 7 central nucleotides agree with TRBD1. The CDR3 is CASSLRQGVLFF. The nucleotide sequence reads TGTGCCAGCAGCTTAAGACAGGGAGTGCTGTTTTTT.